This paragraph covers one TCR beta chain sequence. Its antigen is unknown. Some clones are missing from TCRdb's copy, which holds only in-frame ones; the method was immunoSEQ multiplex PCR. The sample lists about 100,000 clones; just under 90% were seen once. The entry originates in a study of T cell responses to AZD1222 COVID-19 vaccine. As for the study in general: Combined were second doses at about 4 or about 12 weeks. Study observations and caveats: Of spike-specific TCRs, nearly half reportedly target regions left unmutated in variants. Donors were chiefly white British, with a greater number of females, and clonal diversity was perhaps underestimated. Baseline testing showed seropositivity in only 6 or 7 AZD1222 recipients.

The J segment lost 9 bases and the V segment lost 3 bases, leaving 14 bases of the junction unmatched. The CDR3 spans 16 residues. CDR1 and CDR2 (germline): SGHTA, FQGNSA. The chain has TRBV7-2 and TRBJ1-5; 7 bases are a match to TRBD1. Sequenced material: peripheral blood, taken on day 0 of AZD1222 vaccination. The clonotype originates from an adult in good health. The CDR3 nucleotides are TGTGCCAGCAGCTTGCTTGGACAAAACCAGGGGGGGCCCCAGCATTTT. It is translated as CASSLLGQNQGGPQHF.